Following are 23 T cell receptor beta chains from one sample sequenced in a study of T cells after yellow fever vaccination. TCRdb recomputed calls from the 5' RACE reads with MiXCR, one row per CDR3 protein. Counted here are under 600,000 distinct CDR3 sequences, 21% occurring once; the ten biggest clones make up about 15%. Source: PBMCs, taken less than 25 days after the first yellow fever vaccination. The receptors were gathered from a man aged 18 to 30 who received the YFV17D yellow fever vaccine.

This chain connects TRBV5-1 to TRBJ1-3; D unresolved. The germline gives CDR1 SGHRS, CDR2 YFSETQ. The CDR3 totals 14 residues. Trimming took off 4 bases at V and 8 bases at J, with 16 bases between the two ends. The CDR3 here is CASSLGRKGDTIYF. CDR3 in DNA: TGCGCCAGCAGCCTGGGTCGAAAGGGAGACACCATATATTTT.

The chain uses TRBV6-1 and TRBJ2-3; a weak D match, TRBD1 (5 bases). The CDR3 covers 15 residues. The germline V and J ends were trimmed by 5 bases and 7 bases, with 19 bases remaining between them. CDR1 is MNHNS and CDR2 is SASEGT in the germline V gene. This CDR3 reads CASSPQGFVEHTQYF. DNA of the CDR3: TGTGCCAGCAGTCCCCAGGGTTTCGTGGAGCATACGCAGTATTTT.

The rearrangement joins TRBV11-2 to TRBJ2-1; TRBD2 agrees at 7 bases. The CDR3 loop spans 14 amino acids. After removal of 3 bases from V and 8 bases from J, the junction contained 7 bases not matched to a gene. Germline V gives CDR1 SGHAT, CDR2 FQNNGV. The DNA for the CDR3 is TGTGCCAGCAGCTTGGTACTAGCGTGGCATGAGCAGTTCTTC. Amino acids: CASSLVLAWHEQFF.

This clonotype was counted only a few times. The chain couples TRBV5-1 to TRBJ2-2; D unresolved. Trimming left V 0 bases short and J 3 bases short, with 6 bases between. The CDR3 runs 14 residues. CDR1 is SGHRS and CDR2 is YFSETQ in the germline V gene. The chain's CDR3 is CASSLESYTGELFF. CDR3 in DNA: TGCGCCAGCAGCTTGGAGTCTTACACCGGGGAGCTGTTTTTT.

The V call is TRBV3-1, the J call TRBJ1-4; D is uncertain. V was trimmed by 2 bases and J by 8 bases, leaving 12 bases between them. The V gene's germline CDR1 is LGHDT and CDR2 YNNKEL (reference sequence). The CDR3 sequence is 14 residues long. This chain's CDR3 is CASSQYQDGEKLFF. The CDR3 DNA sequence: TGTGCCAGCAGCCAATACCAGGATGGCGAAAAACTGTTTTTT.

A remark on this clonotype: One end of the junction varies from germline; a read error may be responsible. The chain recombines TRBV12-3 or TRBV12-4 with TRBJ2-1; maybe TRBD1 (6 bases). The CDR3 covers 15 residues. DNA of the CDR3: TGTGCCAGCAATCAGTATTCATTTAGGGACAACGAGCAGTTCTTC. As protein: CASNQYSFRDNEQFF.

This clonotype came up a few times. The CDR3 bases are TGTGCCAGCAGCTCCGTAGGGGGCGAGACCCAGTACTTC. The encoded protein is CASSSVGGETQYF. The rearrangement uses TRBV5-4 and TRBJ2-5, with TRBD1 identical over 7 bases. In germline, CDR1 is SGHNT, CDR2 YYREEE (reference sequence). CDR3 length: 13 residues. Trimming removed 3 bases from V and 5 bases from J; junction bases left unmatched: 4.

V is TRBV9 and J is TRBJ1-4; D is perhaps TRBD1 (5 bases). CDR1 SGDLS and CDR2 YYNGEE come from the germline V gene. This CDR3 has 16 residues. Trimming removed 4 bases from V and 8 bases from J, with 21 bases in between. The CDR3 is CASSYRSTDLIEKLFF. The CDR3 DNA sequence: TGTGCCAGCAGCTACCGTTCGACAGATCTGATAGAAAAACTGTTTTTT.

This clonotype was seen a few times. V gene TRBV7-2 combines with J gene TRBJ2-7, with 7 bases aligning to TRBD2. The trim removed 5 bases at V and 6 bases at J, leaving 7 bases unmatched. Germline V gives CDR1 SGHTA, CDR2 FQGNSA. The CDR3 consists of 13 residues. CDR3 nucleotides: TGTGCCAGCAGCCCGACCGGCGGGAGCGAGCAGTACTTC. Residues: CASSPTGGSEQYF.

A few counts support this clonotype. This chain links TRBV20-1 with TRBJ2-3; the match to TRBD1 covers 7 bases. Germline V gene data show CDR1 as DFQATT and CDR2 as SNEGSKA (reference sequence). Trimming removed 3 bases from V and 6 bases from J; junction bases left unmatched: 9. This CDR3 is 14 amino acids long. The CDR3 DNA sequence: TGCAGTGCTAGGAACAGGGGATTAGCCGATACGCAGTATTTT. It translates to CSARNRGLADTQYF.

This chain joins TRBV28 and TRBJ2-5; D might be TRBD1 or TRBD2, each matching 5 bases. V was clipped by 4 bases and J by 10 bases, with 19 bases between them. Germline values: CDR1 MDHEN, CDR2 SYDVKM. The CDR3 extends over 14 amino acids. CDR3 sequence reads: CASSWWSRHGGQYF. CDR3 in DNA: TGTGCCAGCAGTTGGTGGAGCCGACATGGGGGCCAGTACTTC.

This clonotype has only one observation. The genes are TRBV7-9 and TRBJ2-3, with no clear D. V lost 6 bases and J 6 bases, leaving 25 bases between the germline ends. Per germline, CDR1 SEHNR and CDR2 FQNEAQ (reference sequence). The CDR3 extends over 17 amino acids. CDR3 bases: TGTGCCAGCAGTTCGGAAAGAACGATTACAGTTCTCGATACGCAGTATTTT. It codes for CASSSERTITVLDTQYF.

V is TRBV6-1 and J is TRBJ2-3; the match to TRBD2 covers 9 bases. Germline V gives CDR1 MNHNS, CDR2 SASEGT. The CDR3 is made up of 14 amino acids. The V and J ends lost 8 bases and 6 bases, in that order; junction bases with no gene match: 9. The CDR3 DNA sequence: TGTGCCAGCGCCCGCGGGGGGGCCGAGGATACGCAGTATTTT. Encoded protein: CASARGGAEDTQYF.

This clonotype was recorded at least ten times. The chain has TRBV18 and TRBJ2-6, with unresolved D. The ends were cut back, 1 base at V and 0 bases at J, with 4 bases in the middle. Germline CDR1 and CDR2: KGHSH and LQKENI. The CDR3 length is 15 residues. The CDR3 spells CASSPRGSGANVLTF. In DNA, the CDR3 is TGTGCCAGCTCACCACGGGGCTCTGGGGCCAACGTCCTGACTTTC. Looking up the rest from reference TRBV18 and TRBJ2-6 gives the full variable domain: NAGVMQNPRHLVRRRGQEARLRCSPMKGHSHVYWYRQLPEEGLKFMVYLQKENIIDESGMPKERFSAEFPKEGPSILRIQQVVRGDSAAYFCASSPRGSGANVLTFGAGSRLTVL.

V gene TRBV14 combines with J gene TRBJ2-3, with 8 bases lining up with TRBD1. CDR1 and CDR2 (germline): SGHDN, FVKESK. The CDR3 spans 15 residues. V shed 3 bases and J 4 bases; nucleotides not matched to a gene: 6. CDR3 in DNA: TGTGCCAGCAGCCAGGGACAGGTCTTTCCAGATACGCAGTATTTT. Translated, it gives CASSQGQVFPDTQYF.

The chain combines TRBV2 with TRBJ2-5; D is tentatively TRBD1 or TRBD2 (5 bases each). V lost 0 bases, J lost 3 bases, and 8 bases lay in between. Germline CDR1 and CDR2: SNHLY and FYNNEI. There are 14 residues in the CDR3. CDR3 in DNA: TGTGCCAGCAGTGAAGCGCTGGGGGAAGAGACCCAGTACTTC. Amino acid sequence: CASSEALGEETQYF.

This chain joins TRBV6-1 and TRBJ1-2; tentative D call: TRBD1 (5 bases). CDR3 length equals 14 residues. The V end was cut by 6 bases, the J end by 0 bases, with 11 bases between. The V gene's germline CDR1 is MNHNS and CDR2 SASEGT. CDR3 amino acids: CASSRALPNYGYTF. The CDR3 DNA is TGTGCCAGCAGCAGGGCCTTACCTAACTATGGCTACACCTTC.

The chain uses TRBV28 and TRBJ2-3; D is unresolved. The CDR3 has 12 residues. Germline values: CDR1 MDHEN, CDR2 SYDVKM. Trimming removed 3 bases from V and 6 bases from J, with 7 bases in between. The CDR3 is CASSFRVDTQYF. CDR3 in DNA: TGTGCCAGCAGTTTTCGGGTCGATACGCAGTATTTT.

At least ten counts were recorded for this clonotype. V usage is TRBV7-2 and J usage is TRBJ1-1, with D tentatively TRBD1 (5 bases). V was pared by 3 bases and J by 4 bases, with 9 bases between. The length of the CDR3 is 13 residues. CDR1 and CDR2 from the germline V gene are SGHTA and FQGNSA. The DNA of the CDR3 is TGTGCCAGCAGCTTTGACAGTCGCACTGAAGCTTTCTTT. Translated: CASSFDSRTEAFF.

J is TRBJ2-2 and V is TRBV5-1; D assignment may be TRBD1 or TRBD2 (5 bases each). The germline V gene encodes CDR1 SGHRS and CDR2 YFSETQ. Trimming cost V 1 base and J 0 bases, with 7 bases left between them. This CDR3 has 15 amino acids. The chain's CDR3 is CASSLKGPNTGELFF. The CDR3 DNA reads TGCGCCAGCAGCTTGAAGGGACCGAACACCGGGGAGCTGTTTTTT.

This clonotype was counted between two and nine times. The chain joins TRBV6-1 to TRBJ2-7, with 7 nucleotides matching TRBD2. Per germline, CDR1 MNHNS and CDR2 SASEGT. The trim removed 6 bases at V and 0 bases at J, leaving 8 bases unmatched. The CDR3 consists of 15 residues. CDR3 residues: CASRPVGGSSYEQYF. DNA for the CDR3: TGTGCCAGCAGACCCGTGGGGGGGTCCTCCTACGAGCAGTACTTC.

J is TRBJ1-4 and V is TRBV20-1, with 7 nucleotides matching TRBD1. The CDR3 sequence is 12 residues long. The germline V gene encodes CDR1 DFQATT and CDR2 SNEGSKA (reference sequence). V dropped 5 bases and J dropped 8; count of bases not matched to a gene: 5. CDR3 bases: TGCAGTGCTTCGACAGGGAGGGAAAAACTGTTTTTT. This gives the protein CSASTGREKLFF.

The rearrangement uses TRBV20-1 and TRBJ1-2; TRBD1 aligns across 10 bases. This CDR3 spans 15 amino acids. V shed 2 bases, J shed 7 bases, and the junction held 10 bases outside the gene matches. Germline V gene lookup returns CDR1 DFQATT and CDR2 SNEGSKA (reference sequence). CDR3 in DNA: TGCAGTGCTAGACCGACGGGACAGGGGTTGGGTGGCTACACCTTC. It yields the protein CSARPTGQGLGGYTF.